The 10 T cell receptor beta chains below all came from one sample that was sequenced in a study of OX40 agonist ivuxolimab in advanced cancers. This table comes from immunoSEQ multiplex PCR, and its TCRdb copy is limited to in-frame clones, with some not included. The sample has fewer than 20,000 clones, approximately 84% seen once; the top ten hold about 4.1%. The sample was CD4+ or CD8+ T cells sorted from blood, taken in a trial of the OX40 agonist ivuxolimab. These receptors all stem from an adult with an advanced solid tumor such as melanoma, head and neck, liver or kidney cancer.

The chain uses TRBV7-2 and TRBJ2-2; tentatively, D is TRBD2 (6 bases). The germline V gene has CDR1 SGHTA and CDR2 FQGNSA. This CDR3 region has 15 residues. V lost 5 bases, J lost 2 bases, and 12 bases lay in between. This CDR3 is CASSLLAINTGELFF. CDR3 DNA sequence: TGTGCCAGCAGCCTGCTAGCGATCAACACCGGGGAGCTGTTTTTT. The full variable domain, completed using reference TRBV7-2 and TRBJ2-2, is GAGVSQSPSNKVTEKGKDVELRCDPISGHTALYWYRQSLGQGLEFLIYFQGNSAPDKSGLPSDRFSAERTGGSVSTLTIQRTQQEDSAVYLCASSLLAINTGELFFGEGSRLTVL.

The chain carries TRBV27 and TRBJ2-7, with D perhaps TRBD1 (5 bases). With 8 bases removed from V and 4 bases from J, the gap between germline ends came to 15 bases. Germline V lookup: CDR1 MNHEY, CDR2 SMNVEV (reference sequence). The CDR3 loop spans 13 amino acids. This CDR3 is CASAEQGIYEQYF. The CDR3, as DNA: TGTGCCAGCGCCGAGCAGGGCATTTACGAGCAGTACTTC.

The rearrangement joins TRBV7-2 to TRBJ2-1, with TRBD1 as a possible D gene (7 bases). This CDR3 has 17 amino acids. CDR1 is SGHTA and CDR2 is FQGNSA in the germline V gene. Deletions cut 0 bases from V and 4 bases from J, with 16 bases between. CDR3 loop: CASSLAGRDRNYNEQFF. DNA of the CDR3: TGTGCCAGCAGCTTAGCAGGGCGGGACAGAAATTACAATGAGCAGTTCTTC.

This clone was detected once. The genes are TRBV28 and TRBJ2-7, with TRBD2 matching 12 bases. This CDR3 spans 13 amino acids. J lost 4 bases, V lost 8 bases, and 3 bases had no gene match. CDR1 and CDR2 (germline): MDHEN, SYDVKM. The CDR3 sequence is CASSSGGVYEQYF. CDR3 bases: TGTGCCAGCTCTAGCGGGGGGGTTTACGAGCAGTACTTC.

The chain carries TRBV11-2 and TRBJ2-5; D not certain. CDR3 length equals 14 residues. Between the trimmed V and J ends, which lost 6 bases and 4 bases, there was a span of 15 bases. CDR1 SGHAT and CDR2 FQNNGV come from the germline V gene. The DNA of the CDR3 is TGTGCCAGCAGGCCCGGAAGAAGTGTAGAGACCCAGTACTTC. This sequence encodes CASRPGRSVETQYF.

The DNA for the CDR3 is TGTGCCAGCAGCAACTTACCTGCAGGGGGCAAAGATTCACCCCTCCACTTT. Translated: CASSNLPAGGKDSPLHF. This chain uses TRBV4-2 with TRBJ1-6; 8 bases agree with TRBD1. This CDR3 region has 17 residues. Germline V lookup: CDR1 LGHNA, CDR2 YNFKEQ. The ends lost 5 bases at V and 8 bases at J; junction bases unmatched: 14.

This clone showed up just a few times. The rearrangement uses TRBV2 and TRBJ2-7, with D unclear. Trimming cost V 4 bases and J 2 bases, with 6 bases left between them. Germline V gene lookup returns CDR1 SNHLY and CDR2 FYNNEI. The CDR3 consists of 12 residues. For the CDR3, the DNA is TGTGCCAGCAGTGTGCTGGCCTACGAGCAGTACTTC. Encoded protein: CASSVLAYEQYF.

The chain links TRBV21-1 to TRBJ1-1; the table names TRBD1, a call not compared with the DNA. TRBV21-1 is a pseudogene locus. The CDR3 is 15 amino acids. CDR3 residues: CASSKDDIPNTEAFF. In nucleotides, the CDR3 is TGTGCCAGCAGCAAAGATGACATCCCGAACACTGAAGCTTTCTTT.

The rearrangement links TRBV10-3 to TRBJ1-5; maybe TRBD1 (6 bases). Germline values: CDR1 ENHRY, CDR2 SYGVKD. Trimming removed 5 bases at V and 5 bases at J, with 10 bases between. The CDR3 length is 13 residues. This CDR3 is CAISIQGDQPQHF. Here the CDR3 DNA reads TGTGCCATCAGTATACAGGGTGATCAGCCCCAGCATTTT.

As for this clone: One junction end does not reproduce the germline sequence, and a read error may be involved. The same CDR3 can be traced to other DNA sequences in this sample. The rearrangement uses TRBV6-5 and TRBJ2-7; D is perhaps TRBD1 (6 bases). This CDR3 has 15 amino acids. Looked up from germline, CDR1 is MNHEY and CDR2 is SVGAGI. The CDR3 loop reads CASSYSSRGSYEQYF. The CDR3 DNA reads as TGTGCCAGCAGCTACTCCTCGAGGGGGTCCTACGAGCAGTACTTC.